The text below deals with one TCR beta chain. Many counts were recorded for this clonotype. It lacks a known antigen. Base quality data are lacking; no much larger clone is found one base away. These data come from a study of response to subunit inactivated influenza vaccine (dated by TCRdb to 2016 to 2018). Background for the entire study: The study used deep quantitative T cell receptor repertoire profiling to track responses to a trivalent subunit inactivated influenza vaccine. Findings and caveats that apply to the study as a whole: The authors proposed that each seasonal influenza vaccination may bring in only a limited number of new T cells.

Receptor libraries were prepared by RT-PCR. The sample was run on an Illumina HiSeq 2500. The public reads were reprocessed in TCRdb via fastp at Q25 and MiXCR, keeping in-frame beta chains. Every entry covers one CDR3 protein and lists the most common genes and DNA from its rows. Recorded for this sample are about 530,000 distinct CDR3 sequences; 13% of them occurred a single time. The ten most abundant clones make up around 13% of the sample. CDR1 MGHRA and CDR2 YSYEKL were looked up in the germline V gene. There are 14 amino acids in the CDR3, from cysteine to phenylalanine inclusive. Of all the DNA, just the CDR3 is kept, 42 bases in frame from base 1. Trimming takes 4 bases from V and 2 bases from J, and the germline ends sit 10 bases apart. The time point tag for this specimen amounts to: approximately 45 days after influenza vaccine administration.

This TCR came from a man in his fifties who received an inactivated influenza vaccine. Donor details come from another sample of the same person, matched by shared clones. The sequencing used PBMCs from blood, collected roughly 47 days after vaccination. The V and J genes are TRBV4-1 and TRBJ2-3, with TRBD2 as a weak D call on 6 bases. CDR3 loop: CASSRREITDTQYF. The nucleotide sequence reads as follows: TGCGCCAGCAGCCGCCGGGAGATCACAGATACGCAGTATTTT.